This T cell receptor (beta chain) was recovered during a study of post-analysis software for immune sequencing data. There are 14 residues in the CDR3. The junction had 5 bases not matched to a gene; V was cut back by 4 bases and J by 8 bases. Germline V gene sequence: CDR1 SNHLY, CDR2 FYNNEI. Each TCR beta cDNA library carried unique molecular identifiers. A single record per CDR3 protein comes from TCRdb applying MiXCR to the PCR reads. The sample lists about 560,000 distinct CDR3 sequences; about 40% were seen once. For this clonotype: What it binds is not known.

The study, taken as a whole, reports: Multiple sclerosis was associated with a significant reduction in normalized Chao1 diversity relative to controls. Controls had lower frequencies than patients of roughly five TRBV segments, which included TRBV5-6, TRBV5-1 and TRBV20-1.

V and J are TRBV2 and TRBJ2-4; 10 positions agree with TRBD1. The sample taken for sequencing was blood. The sequence was obtained from a girl aged 10 to 17 with multiple sclerosis. CDR3 DNA sequence: TGTGCCAGCAGTGCCGGGACAGGGGTGGACATTCAGTACTTC. This codes for CASSAGTGVDIQYF.